Listed below are T cell receptor beta chains from one sample, sequenced in a study of shared clonotypes between healthy human individuals. The protocol was immunoSEQ multiplex PCR, while the TCRdb copy is restricted to in-frame clones and leaves out a portion. The sample has about 590,000 clones; about 95% are singletons. The sample comprised naive CD8+ T cells sorted from blood. Receptor source: a woman aged 30 to 39 in good health. CDR3s include the opening cysteine and the closing phenylalanine or tryptophan. D genes are given only for firm matches. Not all rows give a size; the values are once, few, many and, for expanded clones, a class.

>TRBV21-1|NA|TRBJ2-4|NA|17
CASIGTGDRGAKNIQYF
TGTGCCAGCATCGGGACGGGGGATAGAGGAGCCAAAAACATTCAGTACTTC
>TRBV19|NA|TRBJ2-1|NA|13
CASRRDGYNEQFF
TGTGCCAGTAGGAGGGACGGCTACAATGAGCAGTTCTTC
>TRBV6-5|few|TRBJ1-2|NA|11
CASKVGYGYTF
TGTGCCAGCAAGGTTGGGTATGGCTACACCTTC
>TRBV27|NA|TRBJ2-1|TRBD1|15
CASSWYRGPRYEQFF
TGTGCCAGCAGTTGGTACAGGGGGCCTCGTTATGAGCAGTTCTTC
>TRBV15|once|TRBJ2-7|NA|14
CATSRDGETYEQYF
TGTGCCACCAGCAGAGACGGGGAGACCTACGAGCAGTACTTC
>TRBV7-9|NA|TRBJ2-7|NA|12
CASRGGPYEQYF
TGTGCCAGTAGGGGGGGGCCCTACGAGCAGTACTTC
>TRBV27|once|TRBJ2-7|NA|16
CASRQAWKVPFDEQYF
TGTGCCAGCAGGCAGGCTTGGAAGGTGCCTTTCGACGAGCAGTACTTC
>TRBV10-1|NA|TRBJ2-1|NA|18
CASSESILEGASGNEQFF
TGCGCCAGCAGTGAGTCAATTTTGGAGGGTGCCTCTGGTAATGAGCAGTTCTTC
>TRBV28|once|TRBJ2-7|TRBD2|19
CASSLVLAGATAPKYEQYF
TGTGCCAGCAGTTTGGTCCTAGCGGGAGCTACGGCCCCGAAATACGAGCAGTACTTC
>TRBV5-4|NA|TRBJ2-5|NA|13
CASSLGLQETQYF
TGTGCCAGCAGCCTGGGCCTACAAGAGACCCAGTACTTC
>TRBV11-3|NA|TRBJ2-7|TRBD1|13
CASSRDRGYEQYF
TGTGCCAGCAGCCGTGACAGGGGCTACGAGCAGTACTTC
>TRBV29-1|NA|TRBJ2-5|NA|15
CSVEDVGEGGETQYF
TGCAGCGTTGAAGATGTCGGGGAGGGGGGAGAGACCCAGTACTTC
>TRBV6-1|NA|TRBJ2-7|TRBD1|15
CASSEDRVGAYEQYF
TGTGCCAGCAGTGAGGACAGGGTAGGAGCGTACGAGCAGTACTTC
>TRBV4-1|NA|TRBJ2-1|NA|15
CASSQSPAAYNEQFF
TGCGCCAGCAGCCAAAGCCCGGCCGCCTACAATGAGCAGTTCTTC
>TRBV13|NA|TRBJ1-2|NA|15
CASSTESSDDYGYTF
TGTGCCAGCAGCACCGAGAGCAGCGATGACTATGGCTACACCTTC
>TRBV2|NA|TRBJ2-7|TRBD1|15
CASRDGQGVSYEQYF
TGTGCCAGCAGGGACGGACAGGGGGTTTCCTACGAGCAGTACTTC
>TRBV2|NA|TRBJ2-7|TRBD1|12
CASRLQGYEQYF
TGTGCCAGCAGGTTACAGGGGTACGAGCAGTACTTC
>TRBV9|NA|TRBJ2-2|NA|12
CASSVKGGELFF
TGTGCCAGCAGCGTAAAGGGCGGGGAGCTGTTTTTT
>TRBV5-4|NA|TRBJ2-3|NA|16
CASSLGGTSSTDTQYF
TGTGCCAGCAGCTTAGGGGGAACCTCAAGCACAGATACGCAGTATTTT
>TRBV2|NA|TRBJ2-7|TRBD2|17
CASSDDPQRGSSYEQYF
TGTGCCAGCAGTGACGATCCACAGCGGGGTTCCTCCTACGAGCAGTACTTC